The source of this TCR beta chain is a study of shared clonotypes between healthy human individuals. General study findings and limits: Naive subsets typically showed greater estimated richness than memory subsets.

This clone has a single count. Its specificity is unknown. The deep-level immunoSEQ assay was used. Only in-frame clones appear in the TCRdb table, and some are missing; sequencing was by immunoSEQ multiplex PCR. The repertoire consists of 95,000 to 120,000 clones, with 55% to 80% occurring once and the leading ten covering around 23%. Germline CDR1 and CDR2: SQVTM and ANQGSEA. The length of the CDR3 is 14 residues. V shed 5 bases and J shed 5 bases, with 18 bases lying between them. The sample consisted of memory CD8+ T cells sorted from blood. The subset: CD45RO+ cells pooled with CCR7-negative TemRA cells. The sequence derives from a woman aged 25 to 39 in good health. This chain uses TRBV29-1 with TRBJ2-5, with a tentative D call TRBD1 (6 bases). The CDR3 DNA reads TGCAGCGTTCGTGGGGGCAGCGAGGTGGAGACCCAGTACTTC. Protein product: CSVRGGSEVETQYF.